The 19 T cell receptor beta chains given below trace back to one sample, sequenced in a study of T cells in localized non-small cell lung cancer (dated by TCRdb to between 2020 and 2021). Libraries were built with the immunoSEQ multiplex PCR assay. TCRdb carries this immuneACCESS record with in-frame sequences only. Its versions omit some clonotypes, under half of them owing to an unresolved V gene in the studies checked, with the rest unexplained. The sample table lists more than 1,000 clones, roughly 25% of them with a count of one. 10% of the sample rests with the top ten. Material: lung tumor tissue, obtained before any cancer treatment. These receptors originate from a male donor older than 55 with stage I lung adenocarcinoma.

This clone was found a few times. The chain joins TRBV6-8 to TRBJ1-2; 8 nucleotides match TRBD1. Germline CDR1 reads MNHGY; CDR2 reads SAAAGT. CDR3 length equals 14 residues. J lost 7 bases, V lost 0 bases, and 4 bases had no gene match. The CDR3 sequence is CASSYSGQGSGYTF. In DNA form, the CDR3 reads TGTGCCAGCAGTTACTCCGGACAGGGCTCTGGCTACACCTTC.

CDR3 sequence: CASSRQRGGPSDTQYF. DNA of the CDR3: TGTGCCAGCAGTCGCCAAAGAGGAGGGCCCTCAGATACGCAGTATTTT. The chain joins TRBV6-8 to TRBJ2-3; tentative D call: TRBD2 (6 bases). V was clipped by 5 bases and J by 4 bases, with 19 bases between them. Germline V gene lookup returns CDR1 MNHGY and CDR2 SAAAGT. The length of the CDR3 is 16 residues.

By sample fraction, this clone is medium-sized. The rearrangement joins TRBV11-3 to TRBJ2-3, with D perhaps TRBD1 (5 bases). Germline CDR1 and CDR2: SGHNT and YENEEA. This CDR3 comprises 14 residues. Deletions cut 2 bases from V and 4 bases from J, with 10 bases between. This chain's CDR3 is CASSLRGAPDTQYF. As DNA, the CDR3 is TGTGCCAGCAGCTTAAGGGGTGCCCCAGATACGCAGTATTTT.

This clone turned up a few times. J is TRBJ1-3 and V is TRBV30; D call uncertain. The germline V gene has CDR1 GTSNPN and CDR2 SVGIG (reference sequence). The CDR3 runs to 15 residues. V lost 2 bases to trimming and J lost 0 bases, with 11 bases between them. CDR3 in amino acids: CAWSKLRLSGNTIYF. Written as DNA, the CDR3 is TGTGCCTGGAGTAAGCTCCGGCTCTCTGGAAACACCATATATTTT.

Judged by abundance, this clone is large. This sequence joins TRBV19 and TRBJ2-1, with 9 bases fitting TRBD1. V shed 3 bases and J 4 bases; nucleotides not matched to a gene: 4. The germline CDR1 and CDR2 sequences are LNHDA and SQIVND (reference sequence). The CDR3 is made up of 15 amino acids. CDR3 nucleotides: TGTGCCAGTAGTATGAAGGGGACAGGGTACAATGAGCAGTTCTTC. It specifies CASSMKGTGYNEQFF.

J is TRBJ2-7 and V is TRBV6-8; tentative D call: TRBD2 (7 bases). V was trimmed by 5 bases and J by 5 bases, leaving 16 bases between them. Looked up from germline, CDR1 is MNHGY and CDR2 is SAAAGT. This CDR3 contains 14 residues. CDR3 loop: CASSDLAGAHEQYV. CDR3 sequence (DNA): TGTGCCAGCAGTGACCTCGCGGGGGCCCACGAGCAGTACGTC.

By frequency in the sample, this clone is large (0.1 to 1%). The chain carries TRBV6-8 and TRBJ1-1, with TRBD1 matching over 11 bases. The CDR3 runs 14 residues. Germline trimming cut 2 bases from V and 6 bases from J; bases unmatched to any gene: 2. CDR1 and CDR2 (germline): MNHGY, SAAAGT. The CDR3 sequence is CASSYRDRGAEAFF. DNA of the CDR3: TGTGCCAGCAGTTACCGGGACAGGGGGGCTGAAGCTTTCTTT.

The chain recombines TRBV28 with TRBJ2-7; D call uncertain. V lost 2 bases and J lost 7, with 9 bases in between. The CDR3 sequence is 12 residues long. Germline V gene sequence: CDR1 MDHEN, CDR2 SYDVKM. CDR3 sequence: CASSLGGREQYF. CDR3 nucleotide sequence: TGTGCCAGCAGTTTAGGCGGACGGGAGCAGTACTTC.

The chain is built from TRBV9 and TRBJ2-3, with 9 bases aligning to TRBD2. From germline, CDR1 is SGDLS and CDR2 YYNGEE. V gave up 0 bases and J gave up 1 base; unmatched junction bases: 9. This CDR3 is 18 amino acids long. The CDR3 nucleotides are TGTGCCAGCAGCGTAGGAGCGGGAGGTCGAGTCCGCACAGATACGCAGTATTTT. It specifies CASSVGAGGRVRTDTQYF.

The chain carries TRBV11-3 and TRBJ2-1, with a tentative D call TRBD2 (6 bases). V shed 6 bases and J shed 0 bases, with 21 bases lying between them. Germline V CDR1 and CDR2: SGHNT, YENEEA. This CDR3 region has 18 residues. CDR3 coding DNA: TGTGCCAGCAGTTCTCACAAATTAGCGGCCGGCTCCTACAATGAGCAGTTCTTC. Amino acid sequence: CASSSHKLAAGSYNEQFF.

In this sample, this clone turned up a few times. The chain is built from TRBV6-8 and TRBJ2-7; the D gene is possibly TRBD1 (5 bases). V dropped 5 bases and J dropped 6 bases, with 17 bases sitting between them. The germline V gene has CDR1 MNHGY and CDR2 SAAAGT. This CDR3 contains 14 residues. Here the CDR3 DNA reads TGTGCCAGCAGTGACCAGGGCGCACTTATCGAGCAGTACGTC. Translating gives CASSDQGALIEQYV.

This clone has a handful of counts. The chain combines TRBV30 with TRBJ1-1; D remains ambiguous. Germline CDR1 is GTSNPN and CDR2 is SVGIG (reference sequence). The CDR3 covers 12 residues. Deletions cut 3 bases from V and 7 bases from J, with 12 bases between. The CDR3 sequence is CAWRLGFGEAFF. The CDR3 DNA is TGTGCCTGGAGGTTGGGGTTCGGTGAAGCTTTCTTT.

The chain employs TRBV28 and TRBJ1-4; no clear D. The germline V gene has CDR1 MDHEN and CDR2 SYDVKM. With 5 bases removed from V and 2 bases from J, the gap between germline ends came to 15 bases. This CDR3 contains 16 residues. The CDR3 loop is CASSPPLEPTNEKLFF. The CDR3 bases are TGTGCCAGCAGTCCCCCTTTAGAGCCCACTAATGAAAAACTGTTTTTT.

The chain combines TRBV29-1 with TRBJ2-1; TRBD2 agrees at 10 bases. With V trimmed by 2 bases and J by 5 bases, 12 bases remained unmatched. The CDR3 loop spans 17 amino acids. The germline gives CDR1 SQVTM, CDR2 ANQGSEA. This CDR3 reads CSVEKGVSGRANNEQFF. CDR3 DNA sequence: TGCAGCGTTGAAAAGGGGGTGAGCGGGAGGGCAAACAATGAGCAGTTCTTC.

The V and J genes are TRBV30 and TRBJ2-1; 10 nucleotides align to TRBD2. The CDR3 runs to 12 residues. Germline V CDR1 and CDR2: GTSNPN, SVGIG (reference sequence). The CDR3 is CAHGVGVAGGFF. The CDR3 nucleotides are TGTGCGCATGGAGTGGGCGTAGCGGGGGGGTTCTTC. Variable domain in full (rest from reference TRBV30 and TRBJ2-1): SQTIHQWPATLVQPVGSPLSLECTVEGTSNPNLYWYRQAAGRGLQLLFYSVGIGQISSEVPQNLSASRPQDRQFILSSKKLLLSDSGFYLCAHGVGVAGGFFGPGTRLTVL.

The gene calls are TRBV30 and TRBJ1-2; tentatively, D is TRBD1 (5 bases). The CDR3 is made up of 14 amino acids. CDR1 and CDR2 from the germline V gene are GTSNPN and SVGIG (reference sequence). V was pared by 6 bases and J by 2 bases, with 16 bases between. The CDR3 protein is CACPSGGSNYGYTF. The CDR3 DNA reads TGTGCCTGCCCCTCCGGGGGGAGCAACTATGGCTACACCTTC.

J is TRBJ2-7 and V is TRBV6-8; no definite D call. The V gene's germline CDR1 is MNHGY and CDR2 SAAAGT. The CDR3 covers 12 residues. The V and J ends lost 5 bases and 3 bases respectively, with 8 bases between them. The CDR3 here is CASSVGLYEQYV. The CDR3 DNA sequence: TGTGCCAGCAGTGTTGGCCTCTACGAGCAGTACGTC.

The table lists this clone with a count of one. The chain couples TRBV23-1 to TRBJ1-5; the D is unclear. TRBV23-1 is reported as an ORF; its role is uncertain. The CDR3 totals 13 residues. Between the trimmed V and J ends, which lost 6 bases and 4 bases, there was a span of 10 bases. CDR3 sequence reads: CASRNQKNQPQHF. DNA for the CDR3: TGCGCCAGCAGGAACCAGAAAAATCAGCCCCAGCATTTT.

The gene calls are TRBV7-4 and TRBJ1-1; D remains ambiguous. V dropped 5 bases and J dropped 5 bases, with 12 bases sitting between them. The germline gives CDR1 SGHVT, CDR2 SQSDAQ. This CDR3 has 13 amino acids. CDR3 nucleotide sequence: TGTGCCAGCAGCCCTTCACGCGGGACTGAAGCTTTCTTT. Its protein product is CASSPSRGTEAFF.